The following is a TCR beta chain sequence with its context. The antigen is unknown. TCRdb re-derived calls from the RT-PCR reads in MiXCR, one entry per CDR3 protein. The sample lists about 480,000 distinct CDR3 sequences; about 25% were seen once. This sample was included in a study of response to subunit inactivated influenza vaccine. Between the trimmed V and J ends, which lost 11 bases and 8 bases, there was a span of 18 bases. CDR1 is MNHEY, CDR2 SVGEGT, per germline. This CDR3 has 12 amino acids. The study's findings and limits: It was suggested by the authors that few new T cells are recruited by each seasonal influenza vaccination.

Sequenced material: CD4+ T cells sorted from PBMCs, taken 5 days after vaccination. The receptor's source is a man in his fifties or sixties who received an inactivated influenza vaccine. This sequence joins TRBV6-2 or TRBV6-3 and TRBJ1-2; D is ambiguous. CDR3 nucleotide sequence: TGTGCCGTCGGTCTTTCCTCGGTCGGCTACACCTTC. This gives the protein CAVGLSSVGYTF.